The 26 T cell receptor beta chains listed next were all sequenced from one sample in a study of a mutant IDH1 vaccine in newly diagnosed glioma. Time point: baseline, week 1 (first vaccination visit). Treatment: pre-vaccination baseline after standard-of-care therapy. Clones were read by immunoSEQ multiplex PCR, and TCRdb kept only the in-frame ones, dropping some. The sample yields about 54,000 clones, 65% to 85% seen once. The sequenced sample was PBMCs, obtained from a glioma patient treated with radiotherapy, temozolomide or both. These receptors were collected from a man younger than 30 with glioma.

The chain employs TRBV13 and TRBJ2-1; 7 positions match TRBD2. With V trimmed by 0 bases and J by 5 bases, 10 bases remained unmatched. The germline V gene encodes CDR1 PRHDT and CDR2 FYEKMQ (reference sequence). CDR3 size: 17 residues. The CDR3 coding sequence is TGTGCCAGCAGCTTAGGCTATCGGGCTAGCGGCAACAATGAGCAGTTCTTC. It codes for CASSLGYRASGNNEQFF.

The chain carries TRBV6-6 and TRBJ2-7; maybe TRBD2 (5 bases). V lost 5 bases to trimming and J lost 3 bases, with 14 bases between them. Germline values: CDR1 MNHNY, CDR2 SVGAGI (reference sequence). This CDR3 is 14 amino acids long. CDR3 loop: CASSLTSPGYEQYF. For the CDR3, the DNA is TGTGCCAGCAGTCTAACTAGTCCAGGCTACGAGCAGTACTTC.

This clone was seen only a few times. The V gene is TRBV25-1, the J gene TRBJ2-1, with D possibly being TRBD1 (6 bases). The CDR3 totals 15 residues. Per the germline V gene, CDR1 is MGHDK and CDR2 is SYGVNS. V lost 8 bases to trimming and J lost 6 bases, with 20 bases between them. CDR3 coding DNA: TGTGCCAGCCTGATACCTCCAGGGGTGCGCAATGAGCAGTTCTTC. Translating it yields CASLIPPGVRNEQFF. Using reference TRBV25-1 and TRBJ2-1 for the parts outside the CDR3, the full variable domain is EADIYQTPRYLVIGTGKKITLECSQTMGHDKMYWYQQDPGMELHLIHYSYGVNSTEKGDLSSESTVSRIRTEHFPLTLESARPSHTSQYLCASLIPPGVRNEQFFGPGTRLTVL.

The chain is built from TRBV27 and TRBJ1-1, with unresolved D. V dropped 5 bases and J dropped 4 bases, with 14 bases sitting between them. Germline-derived CDR1 and CDR2 are MNHEY and SMNVEV (reference sequence). The CDR3 spans 14 residues. The CDR3 region has the DNA TGTGCCAGCAGTCCTCGGGCAGGCCCCACTGAAGCTTTCTTT. Its translation: CASSPRAGPTEAFF.

This clone was seen a handful of times. This chain uses TRBV30 with TRBJ1-5, with D hard to call. This CDR3 is 13 amino acids long. V lost 0 bases to trimming and J lost 5 bases, with 8 bases between them. Germline V CDR1 and CDR2: GTSNPN, SVGIG (reference sequence). The CDR3 DNA sequence: TGTGCCTGGAGTGTACGGGTGGATCAGCCCCAGCATTTT. Translation: CAWSVRVDQPQHF.

The V and J genes are TRBV18 and TRBJ2-3, with D perhaps matching TRBD2 (6 bases). The CDR3 totals 14 residues. Germline V gene data show CDR1 as KGHSH and CDR2 as LQKENI. Between the trimmed V and J ends, which lost 4 bases and 0 bases, there was a span of 8 bases. CDR3 sequence: CASSLGGSTDTQYF. The CDR3 DNA reads as TGTGCCAGCTCACTGGGGGGAAGCACAGATACGCAGTATTTT.

This chain uses TRBV19 with TRBJ1-2, with a tentative D call TRBD1 (6 bases). CDR3 length: 12 amino acids. The V end was cut by 4 bases, the J end by 7 bases, with 10 bases between. Germline CDR1 and CDR2: LNHDA and SQIVND (reference sequence). CDR3 region: CASSTGVGGYTF. CDR3 nucleotide sequence: TGTGCCAGTAGTACAGGGGTAGGTGGCTACACCTTC.

This sequence joins TRBV6-1 and TRBJ2-3; 8 bases are a match to TRBD2. The V segment lost 3 bases and the J segment 4 bases; nucleotides outside the gene matches: 3. Germline CDR1 MNHNS, CDR2 SASEGT. There are 14 residues in the CDR3. CDR3: CASSEFGGADTQYF. The DNA of the CDR3 is TGTGCCAGCAGTGAGTTCGGGGGGGCAGATACGCAGTATTTT.

The rearrangement uses TRBV19 and TRBJ1-5; no firm D call. Between the trimmed V and J ends, which lost 3 bases and 9 bases, there was a span of 18 bases. This CDR3 has 15 amino acids. Germline V gene data show CDR1 as LNHDA and CDR2 as SQIVND (reference sequence). The CDR3 loop reads CASSMAAGGYWPQHF. Here the CDR3 DNA reads TGTGCCAGTAGTATGGCGGCGGGTGGTTACTGGCCCCAGCATTTT.

J is TRBJ1-4 and V is TRBV4-3; D is unclear. Germline CDR1 is LGHNA and CDR2 is YSLEER. The V gene lost 1 base and the J gene lost 0 bases, with 3 bases spanning the gap. The CDR3 is 14 residues long. The CDR3: CASSQGATNEKLFF. CDR3 bases: TGCGCCAGCAGCCAAGGGGCAACTAATGAAAAACTGTTTTTT.

J is TRBJ2-7 and V is TRBV7-9; 9 nucleotides align to TRBD1. Germline assignment: CDR1 SEHNR and CDR2 FQNEAQ (reference sequence). V shed 4 bases and J 7 bases; nucleotides not matched to a gene: 17. This CDR3 region has 17 residues. CDR3: CASSWRSDGTGTKEQYF. The DNA of the CDR3 is TGTGCCAGCAGCTGGAGATCGGACGGGACAGGGACTAAGGAGCAGTACTTC.

The chain joins TRBV14 to TRBJ1-1; D perhaps matches TRBD1 (5 bases). Trimming took 4 bases from V and 0 from J, leaving 18 bases between them. The CDR3 covers 17 residues. The germline gives CDR1 SGHDN, CDR2 FVKESK. CDR3 amino acids: CASSPDNPTELNTEAFF. The CDR3 DNA reads TGTGCCAGCAGCCCTGACAACCCGACAGAATTGAACACTGAAGCTTTCTTT.

This rearrangement joins TRBV7-8 to TRBJ2-6; TRBD1 matches at 8 bases. CDR3 length equals 17 residues. Germline V gene lookup returns CDR1 SGHVS and CDR2 FQNEAQ. J lost 0 bases, V lost 5 bases, and 6 bases had no gene match. CDR3 in amino acids: CASSGTGGFSGANVLTF. CDR3 DNA: TGTGCCAGCAGCGGAACAGGGGGTTTCTCTGGGGCCAACGTCCTGACTTTC.

V gene TRBV5-1 combines with J gene TRBJ2-7; D gene ambiguous. V was clipped by 4 bases and J by 3 bases, with 11 bases between them. The CDR3 is made up of 13 amino acids. Germline V gene data show CDR1 as SGHRS and CDR2 as YFSETQ. The CDR3 is CASSPDSIYEQYF. The CDR3 DNA sequence: TGCGCCAGCAGCCCCGACTCGATCTACGAGCAGTACTTC.

Written as DNA, the CDR3 is TGTGCCAGTAGTAGTCTCGGGAGCAAGGACATTCAGTACTTC. This gives the protein CASSSLGSKDIQYF. The chain employs TRBV19 and TRBJ2-4, with D perhaps TRBD2 (6 bases). The V and J ends lost 4 bases and 8 bases respectively, with 15 bases between them. The CDR3 runs 14 residues. Germline CDR1 LNHDA, CDR2 SQIVND (reference sequence).

The rearrangement joins TRBV7-9 to TRBJ2-7; 9 bases fit TRBD2. This CDR3 contains 17 residues. Germline trimming cut 0 bases from V and 5 bases from J; bases unmatched to any gene: 11. Germline loops: CDR1 SEHNR, CDR2 FQNEAQ (reference sequence). The CDR3 bases are TGTGCCAGCAGCTTAGCGCGGGGGGTAGCGGGAGACCACGAGCAGTACTTC. Its translation: CASSLARGVAGDHEQYF.

V and J are TRBV5-1 and TRBJ2-3; the match to TRBD1 covers 12 bases. With 5 bases clipped from V and 4 bases from J, the junction kept 14 bases outside the gene matches. Germline values: CDR1 SGHRS, CDR2 YFSETQ. This CDR3 contains 18 residues. CDR3 in amino acids: CASRGPGQGALAADTQYF. Here the CDR3 DNA reads TGCGCCAGCAGGGGACCGGGACAGGGGGCACTAGCCGCAGATACGCAGTATTTT.

This chain uses TRBV30 with TRBJ2-2; no firm D call. Germline V gene data show CDR1 as GTSNPN and CDR2 as SVGIG (reference sequence). Trimming shortened V by 2 bases and J by 1 base, and 8 bases separated the two germline ends. The CDR3 length is 14 residues. DNA of the CDR3: TGTGCCTGGAGTATTGGGGTGAACACCGGGGAGCTGTTTTTT. Amino acids: CAWSIGVNTGELFF.

J is TRBJ2-7 and V is TRBV28; TRBD2 agrees at 7 bases. The junction had 9 bases not matched to a gene; V was cut back by 4 bases and J by 3 bases. Germline assignment: CDR1 MDHEN and CDR2 SYDVKM. The CDR3 length is 15 residues. The CDR3 protein is CASSSFRLAVYEQYF. CDR3 DNA: TGTGCCAGCAGTTCCTTCCGACTAGCAGTCTACGAGCAGTACTTC.

The chain links TRBV5-1 to TRBJ1-1; 8 nucleotides align to TRBD1. The CDR3 length is 11 residues. Germline CDR1 reads SGHRS; CDR2 reads YFSETQ. Losses at the gene ends were 7 bases for V and 7 bases for J; bases not matched to a gene: 3. The CDR3 loop reads CASSDRGEAFF. In DNA form, the CDR3 reads TGCGCCAGCTCCGACAGGGGTGAAGCTTTCTTT.

The V gene is TRBV7-2, the J gene TRBJ1-4, with 10 bases identical to TRBD1. The CDR3 is made up of 14 amino acids. The trim removed 2 bases at V and 7 bases at J, leaving 1 base unmatched. Germline V gives CDR1 SGHTA, CDR2 FQGNSA. In DNA, the CDR3 is TGTGCCAGCAGCTTAAGGACAGGGGGTGAAAAACTGTTTTTT. Protein sequence: CASSLRTGGEKLFF. The whole variable domain, remainder taken from reference TRBV7-2 and TRBJ1-4, is GAGVSQSPSNKVTEKGKDVELRCDPISGHTALYWYRQSLGQGLEFLIYFQGNSAPDKSGLPSDRFSAERTGGSVSTLTIQRTQQEDSAVYLCASSLRTGGEKLFFGSGTQLSVL.

The chain has TRBV29-1 and TRBJ2-3; D uncertain. Trimming removed 4 bases at V and 0 bases at J, with 11 bases between. CDR3 length equals 14 residues. In germline, CDR1 is SQVTM, CDR2 ANQGSEA. The CDR3 here is CSVAVGSSTDTQYF. DNA of the CDR3: TGCAGCGTTGCTGTGGGGTCAAGCACAGATACGCAGTATTTT.

This rearrangement joins TRBV25-1 to TRBJ1-2, with D hard to call. In germline, CDR1 is MGHDK, CDR2 SYGVNS. Trimming pared 5 bases from V and 5 bases from J, leaving 9 bases between. This CDR3 is 12 amino acids long. The CDR3 DNA is TGTGCCAGCAGTTGGGCGGGATATGGCTACACCTTC. Its protein is CASSWAGYGYTF.

This clone was observed a few times. V gene TRBV4-1 combines with J gene TRBJ1-1, with D perhaps matching TRBD1 (6 bases). The CDR3 loop spans 14 amino acids. Germline assignment: CDR1 MGHRA and CDR2 YSYEKL. V lost 0 bases, J lost 6 bases, and 11 bases lay in between. CDR3 DNA sequence: TGCGCCAGCAGCCAAGATCGGACAGCGCCTGAAGCTTTCTTT. Its protein is CASSQDRTAPEAFF.

This clone appeared once. V and J are TRBV15 and TRBJ2-1, with D tentatively TRBD1 (6 bases). This CDR3 has 16 amino acids. Per germline, CDR1 LNHNV and CDR2 YYDKDF (reference sequence). The V end lost 0 bases, the J end lost 3 bases, and 12 bases lay between the germline ends. The CDR3 here is CATSRDSTGLYNEQFF. DNA for the CDR3: TGTGCCACCAGCAGAGATAGTACAGGGCTCTACAATGAGCAGTTCTTC.

The CDR3 sequence: CASSDRTGEGGEQYF. The CDR3 nucleotides are TGTGCCAGCAGCGACAGGACAGGTGAGGGGGGCGAGCAGTACTTC. The chain couples TRBV6-1 to TRBJ2-7, with D possibly matching TRBD1 (7 bases). The CDR3 extends over 15 amino acids. CDR1 MNHNS and CDR2 SASEGT come from the germline V gene. The ends were cut back, 6 bases at V and 6 bases at J, with 21 bases in the middle.